The rows below give T cell receptor beta chains drawn from one sample of a study of shared clonotypes between healthy human individuals. Repertoires were generated with immunoSEQ multiplex PCR, while TCRdb's copy carries only in-frame clones and drops some. The sample holds roughly 1 million clones, about 77% seen once. What was sequenced was memory CD4+ T cells sorted from blood. All receptors come from a man between 18 and 35 years old in good health. Both conserved end residues are part of each CDR3. A D gene is named only where the DNA matches it firmly. The listing skips clone size in some rows; elsewhere it reads once, few, many or a size class.

v_gene: TRBV2
d_gene: TRBD1
abundance: -
j_gene: TRBJ2-7
CDR3aa: CASRESGQISYEQYF
CDR3nt: TGTGCCAGCAGGGAATCGGGACAGATTTCTTACGAGCAGTACTTC

v_gene: TRBV20-1
d_gene: -
abundance: -
j_gene: TRBJ2-7
CDR3aa: CSARSGYEQYF
CDR3nt: TGCAGTGCTAGATCGGGGTACGAGCAGTACTTC

v_gene: TRBV11-2
d_gene: -
abundance: -
j_gene: TRBJ2-1
CDR3aa: CASSYTVRADGYNEQFF
CDR3nt: TGTGCCAGCAGTTATACGGTTCGGGCGGACGGTTACAATGAGCAGTTCTTC

v_gene: TRBV2
d_gene: -
abundance: -
j_gene: TRBJ2-6
CDR3aa: CASIGARRGANVLTF
CDR3nt: TGTGCCAGCATAGGGGCTAGAAGAGGGGCCAACGTCCTGACTTTC

v_gene: TRBV5-1
d_gene: -
abundance: -
j_gene: TRBJ2-3
CDR3aa: CASSNGGTSTDTQYF
CDR3nt: TGCGCCAGCAGCAACGGTGGGACTAGCACAGATACGCAGTATTTT

v_gene: TRBV6-5
d_gene: -
abundance: -
j_gene: TRBJ1-2
CDR3aa: CASSSEFNYGYTF
CDR3nt: TGTGCCAGCAGTTCCGAGTTTAACTATGGCTACACCTTC

v_gene: TRBV5-1
d_gene: -
abundance: -
j_gene: TRBJ2-3
CDR3aa: CASSLVSPSGTDTQYF
CDR3nt: TGCGCCAGCAGCTTGGTTAGTCCAAGTGGTACAGATACGCAGTATTTT

v_gene: TRBV5-1
d_gene: TRBD1
abundance: -
j_gene: TRBJ2-7
CDR3aa: CASSLDGQGRYEQYF
CDR3nt: TGCGCCAGCAGCTTGGACGGACAGGGGCGCTACGAGCAGTACTTC

v_gene: TRBV19
d_gene: -
abundance: -
j_gene: TRBJ2-7
CDR3aa: CASSIRFSSYEQYF
CDR3nt: TGTGCCAGTAGTATCCGATTCAGCTCCTACGAGCAGTACTTC

v_gene: TRBV6-1
d_gene: -
abundance: once
j_gene: TRBJ2-7
CDR3aa: CASSSSGTLEQYF
CDR3nt: TGTGCCAGCAGTTCTTCCGGGACACTTGAGCAGTACTTC

v_gene: TRBV19
d_gene: -
abundance: once
j_gene: TRBJ1-5
CDR3aa: CATTGALKGPSNQPQHF
CDR3nt: TGTGCCACCACCGGGGCCCTAAAGGGCCCTAGCAATCAGCCCCAGCATTTT

v_gene: TRBV11-2
d_gene: -
abundance: -
j_gene: TRBJ1-2
CDR3aa: CASSLSATGTNYGYTF
CDR3nt: TGTGCCAGCAGCTTAAGTGCAACAGGGACTAACTATGGCTACACCTTC

v_gene: TRBV7-8
d_gene: -
abundance: few
j_gene: TRBJ1-1
CDR3aa: CASSGTPQGDTEAFF
CDR3nt: TGTGCCAGCAGCGGAACGCCACAGGGAGACACTGAAGCTTTCTTT

v_gene: TRBV11-2
d_gene: -
abundance: -
j_gene: TRBJ2-2
CDR3aa: CASRGSGAVGELFF
CDR3nt: TGTGCCAGCAGGGGTTCGGGGGCTGTCGGGGAGCTGTTTTTT

v_gene: TRBV7-8
d_gene: -
abundance: few
j_gene: TRBJ1-5
CDR3aa: CASSSQGNQPQHF
CDR3nt: TGTGCCAGCAGCTCTCAGGGAAATCAGCCCCAGCATTTT

v_gene: TRBV5-8
d_gene: -
abundance: -
j_gene: TRBJ2-3
CDR3aa: CASSLSGGTDTQYF
CDR3nt: TGTGCCAGCAGCTTGTCGGGGGGCACAGATACGCAGTATTTT

v_gene: TRBV2
d_gene: TRBD1
abundance: -
j_gene: TRBJ2-5
CDR3aa: CATALDRAQETQYF
CDR3nt: TGTGCCACCGCCCTGGACAGGGCGCAAGAGACCCAGTACTTC

v_gene: TRBV29-1
d_gene: TRBD1
abundance: -
j_gene: TRBJ2-1
CDR3aa: CSADRGNEQFF
CDR3nt: TGCAGCGCCGACAGGGGCAATGAGCAGTTCTTC

v_gene: TRBV5-1
d_gene: -
abundance: few
j_gene: TRBJ1-1
CDR3aa: CASSLLQDTEAFF
CDR3nt: TGCGCCAGCAGCTTGTTACAAGACACTGAAGCTTTCTTT

v_gene: TRBV5-4
d_gene: -
abundance: -
j_gene: TRBJ1-1
CDR3aa: CASRPPGQNTEAFF
CDR3nt: TGTGCCAGCAGACCCCCGGGACAGAACACTGAAGCTTTCTTT

v_gene: TRBV7-9
d_gene: TRBD1
abundance: -
j_gene: TRBJ1-1
CDR3aa: CASSPGTGTNTEAFF
CDR3nt: TGTGCCAGCAGCCCGGGGACAGGGACAAACACTGAAGCTTTCTTT

v_gene: TRBV2
d_gene: TRBD1
abundance: -
j_gene: TRBJ2-6
CDR3aa: CASRQGIFSGANVLTF
CDR3nt: TGTGCCAGCAGACAGGGGATCTTCTCTGGGGCCAACGTCCTGACTTTC

v_gene: TRBV19
d_gene: TRBD1
abundance: -
j_gene: TRBJ2-4
CDR3aa: CASTGNRDSKNIQYF
CDR3nt: TGTGCCAGTACCGGAAACCGGGACAGCAAAAACATTCAGTACTTC

v_gene: TRBV30
d_gene: -
abundance: -
j_gene: TRBJ1-3
CDR3aa: CAWGGTGNTIYF
CDR3nt: TGTGCCTGGGGGGGGACTGGAAACACCATATATTTT

v_gene: TRBV6-4
d_gene: TRBD1
abundance: -
j_gene: TRBJ1-5
CDR3aa: CASSSGTGPYSNQPQHF
CDR3nt: TGTGCCAGCAGCTCCGGGACAGGCCCCTATAGCAATCAGCCCCAGCATTTT

v_gene: TRBV13
d_gene: TRBD2
abundance: -
j_gene: TRBJ2-1
CDR3aa: CASSSPTWGGNEQFF
CDR3nt: TGTGCCAGCAGCTCCCCCACGTGGGGGGGCAATGAGCAGTTCTTC

v_gene: TRBV5-6
d_gene: -
abundance: few
j_gene: TRBJ1-1
CDR3aa: CASSVRTPNTEAFF
CDR3nt: TGTGCCAGCAGCGTTCGGACACCGAACACTGAAGCTTTCTTT

v_gene: TRBV30
d_gene: TRBD1
abundance: -
j_gene: TRBJ1-4
CDR3aa: CAWSGGTGMDWSTNEKLFF
CDR3nt: TGTGCCTGGAGTGGGGGGACAGGGATGGATTGGTCTACTAATGAAAAACTGTTTTTT

v_gene: TRBV10-2
d_gene: TRBD2
abundance: -
j_gene: TRBJ2-7
CDR3aa: CASSGDYFSSYEQYF
CDR3nt: TGCGCCAGCAGCGGGGACTACTTTAGCTCCTACGAGCAGTACTTC

v_gene: TRBV7-9
d_gene: TRBD2
abundance: -
j_gene: TRBJ2-7
CDR3aa: CASSLSGGAIYEQYF
CDR3nt: TGTGCCAGCAGCCTTAGCGGGGGGGCAATCTACGAGCAGTACTTC

v_gene: TRBV5-1
d_gene: TRBD1
abundance: few
j_gene: TRBJ2-7
CDR3aa: CASSLMQGQGYHYF
CDR3nt: TGCGCCAGCAGCTTGATGCAGGGACAGGGGTATCACTACTTC

v_gene: TRBV11-2
d_gene: TRBD1
abundance: -
j_gene: TRBJ2-1
CDR3aa: CASSLGDRGLWQFF
CDR3nt: TGTGCCAGCAGCTTAGGGGACAGGGGGCTATGGCAGTTCTTC

v_gene: TRBV11-2
d_gene: -
abundance: -
j_gene: TRBJ2-1
CDR3aa: CASSLARLANWQFF
CDR3nt: TGTGCCAGCAGCTTAGCCCGGCTTGCCAATTGGCAGTTCTTC

v_gene: TRBV7-6
d_gene: TRBD1
abundance: once
j_gene: TRBJ2-5
CDR3aa: CASSWTGRETQYF
CDR3nt: TGTGCCAGCAGTTGGACAGGGCGAGAGACCCAGTACTTC

v_gene: TRBV7-9
d_gene: -
abundance: -
j_gene: TRBJ1-1
CDR3aa: CASSLATGANTEAFF
CDR3nt: TGTGCCAGCAGCTTAGCAACAGGAGCGAACACTGAAGCTTTCTTT

v_gene: TRBV21-1
d_gene: -
abundance: few
j_gene: TRBJ1-1
CDR3aa: CASSIEGQELNTEAFF
CDR3nt: TGTGCCAGCAGCATAGAAGGACAGGAATTGAACACTGAAGCTTTCTTT

v_gene: TRBV6-5
d_gene: TRBD1
abundance: -
j_gene: TRBJ1-6
CDR3aa: CASSLTGTGKSPLHF
CDR3nt: TGTGCCAGCAGCTTGACCGGGACAGGGAAATCACCCCTCCACTTT

v_gene: TRBV29-1
d_gene: -
abundance: -
j_gene: TRBJ2-1
CDR3aa: CSVEGLNEQFF
CDR3nt: TGCAGCGTTGAGGGTCTCAATGAGCAGTTCTTC

v_gene: TRBV23-1
d_gene: -
abundance: -
j_gene: TRBJ2-1
CDR3aa: CATRGLSKYNEQFF
CDR3nt: TGCGCCACCAGAGGACTGAGCAAGTACAATGAGCAGTTCTTC

v_gene: TRBV2
d_gene: TRBD2
abundance: -
j_gene: TRBJ2-4
CDR3aa: CASSRTSGGVFNKNIQYF
CDR3nt: TGTGCCAGCAGTCGGACTAGCGGGGGGGTATTTAACAAAAACATTCAGTACTTC

v_gene: TRBV6-1
d_gene: -
abundance: few
j_gene: TRBJ2-1
CDR3aa: CASSARDLAYNEQFF
CDR3nt: TGTGCCAGCAGTGCCCGGGACCTAGCCTACAATGAGCAGTTCTTC

v_gene: TRBV25-1
d_gene: -
abundance: -
j_gene: TRBJ1-1
CDR3aa: CASTPRRGSSTEAFF
CDR3nt: TGTGCCAGCACCCCCCGCCGGGGTAGTAGCACTGAAGCTTTCTTT

v_gene: TRBV7-9
d_gene: TRBD1
abundance: once
j_gene: TRBJ1-6
CDR3aa: CASSWDTGTANSPLHF
CDR3nt: TGTGCCAGCAGCTGGGACACCGGGACAGCCAATTCACCCCTCCACTTT

v_gene: TRBV18
d_gene: -
abundance: -
j_gene: TRBJ2-3
CDR3aa: CASSPRAGSPLDTQYF
CDR3nt: TGTGCCAGCTCACCACGTGCGGGGAGCCCCTTAGATACGCAGTATTTT

v_gene: TRBV7-9
d_gene: -
abundance: -
j_gene: TRBJ1-1
CDR3aa: CASSFTGARDTEAFF
CDR3nt: TGTGCCAGCAGCTTTACGGGGGCTAGAGACACTGAAGCTTTCTTT

v_gene: TRBV5-1
d_gene: -
abundance: -
j_gene: TRBJ2-7
CDR3aa: CASSYDPTYEQYF
CDR3nt: TGCGCCAGCAGCTACGACCCCACCTACGAGCAGTACTTC

v_gene: TRBV11-2
d_gene: TRBD2
abundance: few
j_gene: TRBJ2-1
CDR3aa: CASSLDSSGRGDEQFF
CDR3nt: TGTGCCAGCAGCTTAGATTCCAGCGGGAGAGGGGATGAGCAGTTCTTC

v_gene: TRBV6-1
d_gene: -
abundance: few
j_gene: TRBJ1-6
CDR3aa: CASSGPFVSAYIVSPLHF
CDR3nt: TGTGCCAGCAGTGGGCCTTTTGTTTCAGCTTACATAGTCTCACCCCTCCACTTT

v_gene: TRBV29-1
d_gene: -
abundance: few
j_gene: TRBJ1-1
CDR3aa: CSVSQTGAFF
CDR3nt: TGCAGCGTTTCCCAAACGGGAGCTTTCTTT

v_gene: TRBV5-6
d_gene: -
abundance: -
j_gene: TRBJ1-1
CDR3aa: CASSLVGRMNTEAFF
CDR3nt: TGTGCCAGCAGCTTGGTTGGCAGGATGAACACTGAAGCTTTCTTT

v_gene: TRBV19
d_gene: -
abundance: few
j_gene: TRBJ1-1
CDR3aa: CASSITGNTEAFF
CDR3nt: TGTGCCAGTAGTATCACTGGGAACACTGAAGCTTTCTTT

v_gene: TRBV6-1
d_gene: -
abundance: many
j_gene: TRBJ1-1
CDR3aa: CASSEGETTEAFF
CDR3nt: TGTGCCAGCAGTGAAGGAGAGACCACTGAAGCTTTCTTT

v_gene: TRBV30
d_gene: -
abundance: -
j_gene: TRBJ2-5
CDR3aa: CAWTRDSMVKTQYF
CDR3nt: TGTGCCTGGACCCGGGACTCCATGGTAAAGACCCAGTACTTC

v_gene: TRBV2
d_gene: TRBD1
abundance: -
j_gene: TRBJ1-2
CDR3aa: CASSRDRAGYTF
CDR3nt: TGTGCCAGCAGTAGGGACAGGGCCGGCTACACCTTC